This TCR beta chain was found in a study of shared clonotypes between healthy human individuals (dated by TCRdb to the early 2020s). Study-level background: The cohort included three men and a couple of women between 18 and 49 years of age. To increase sequencing depth and limit assay-specific biases, TCR repertoire library preparation and sequencing were carried out by different laboratories using diverse techniques. For each donor, CD4 naive and CD4 memory were each run on three plates, CD8 naive on two plates, and CD8 memory on one plate. The study deeply sequenced blood TCR repertoires of about five healthy adults to estimate repertoire size and the extent of clonotype sharing between individuals. Per donor, leukapheresis produced somewhere between about 0.85 and 9.5 billion PBMCs.

The donors were healthy, HIV-negative adults who had no recently reported acute infections or vaccinations. All donors were Caucasian adults living in Nashville, Tennessee, USA. Magnetic negative selection was used to enrich CD4+ T cells, after which naive cells were positively selected on CD45RA and the negative fraction became the memory subset. Blood was obtained by leukapheresis, after which PBMCs were separated by Ficoll-Histopaque density gradient centrifugation and cryopreserved in liquid nitrogen vapor phase. Analytical flow cytometry was used to check the purity and quantity of each magnetically sorted T cell population. Genomic DNA was isolated from every sorted fraction and measured by UV absorbance on a Nanodrop 2000c. Details on this clone: Which antigen it targets is not known. Per-nucleotide qualities are absent, and no much larger clonotype sits a single base away. The same CDR3 also results from other DNA sequences found in this sample.

Using the deep immunoSEQ assay, multiplex PCR amplified TCR CDR3 regions from genomic DNA. Extracted genomic DNA from each cell subset was distributed evenly across all wells of several immunoSEQ 96-well plates, and each plate was treated as a replicate. For sorted subsets, approximately 200 ng of genomic DNA, equivalent to 25,000 to 35,000 T cell genomes, went into each replicate PCR. Purified libraries were quantified with a Qubit 3.0 fluorometer, sized on a Bioanalyzer 2100, and re-quantified with the KAPA Library Quantification kit. A separate single-read 150-cycle Illumina NextSeq 550 flow cell was used to sequence each immunoSEQ 96-well plate. The paper's data handling went like this. The immunoSEQ output contained only junctional sequences without quality scores, so filtering could not match that applied to full-length reads. Sequences were annotated with PyIR, a Python wrapper for IgBLAST v1.9, and V/J genes and CDR3 were assigned using IMGT germline references. Reads were removed for weak V/J assignments (E-value above 1e-6), missing CDR3, stop codons, out-of-frame junctions, or ambiguous translated residues. V3J clonotypes were defined as sequences sharing the same inferred V gene, J gene, and CDR3 amino acid sequence. Percentage overlap between repertoires was computed as shared unique clonotypes divided by the size of the smaller repertoire. RTK rarefaction, the Chao1 estimator, and Recon v2.1 estimates of unobserved clonotypes were used to assess repertoire richness. Generation probabilities for all TCRbeta clonotypes obtained by the gDNA method from a handful of donors were computed using OLGA. TCRdb stores this immuneACCESS table with in-frame sequences only. Part of the clones is absent; in the studies checked, under half of the shortfall reflects unresolved V genes, and no reason is known for the rest. That table gives V, J and clone size, and the DNA gave D and trimming. This sample is represented by about 1.5 million clones; approximately 98% of them were singletons. The ten largest clonotypes hold roughly 0.42% of the sample.

The CDR1 and CDR2 encoded by the germline V gene are SGHDN and FVKESK. The CDR3 runs 13 amino acids, cysteine and phenylalanine included. Only the CDR3 DNA stays, 39 bases, in frame from base 1. A distance of 7 bases separates the germline ends of V and J, which lose 1 base and 4 bases respectively. Beyond this particular receptor, the publication reports: About 4.5% of naive CD4, around 3.6% of naive CD8, roughly 2.5% of memory CD4, and around 0.42% of memory CD8 clonotypes were shared across a few donors. Naive subsets generally had larger estimated clonotype richness than memory subsets. Clonotypes shared by all four sorted-subset donors showed higher generation probabilities than non-shared clonotypes. Rarefaction of sorted-subset datasets indicated incomplete sequencing despite the large sequencing depth. Based on pairwise subsampling, the degree of clonotype sharing among donors was expected to be affected by sequencing depth. Sampling was restricted to blood, and TCR repertoires in tissue are likely to differ from TCR repertoires in blood. Because the study included only a small number of donors, the genetic and exposure-history diversity represented was limited.

The chain is made from TRBV14 and TRBJ2-5, with the D gene not confidently named. Sequencing was performed on naive CD4+ T cells sorted from blood. Reading the label with the study, this specimen's cell subset or site is: CD45RA+ positively selected. The clonotype comes from a man aged 30 to 45 in good health. The CDR3 reads CASSQGLGETQYF. The DNA is TGTGCCAGCAGCCAAGGGCTAGGAGAGACCCAGTACTTC.